The 8 T cell receptor beta chains below were found in one sample sequenced in a study of blood T cell repertoires in COVID-19. Measured with immunoSEQ multiplex PCR; TCRdb has only the in-frame clones, and not every one. The table lists about 180,000 clones, roughly 87% of them singletons. Sequenced sample: peripheral blood. These receptors came from a woman aged 45-60 years with acute or convalescent COVID-19.

V gene TRBV6-2 or TRBV6-3 combines with J gene TRBJ1-1; no firm D call. Germline CDR1 is MNHEY and CDR2 is SVGEGT. The CDR3 consists of 11 residues. The ends were cut back, 2 bases at V and 10 bases at J, with 8 bases in the middle. This chain's CDR3 is CASSYPTGAFF. CDR3 nucleotide sequence: TGTGCCAGCAGTTACCCTACGGGAGCTTTCTTT.

The chain carries TRBV7-9 and TRBJ2-3, with 8 bases aligning to TRBD1. V lost 4 bases and J lost 5; bases outside the gene matches: 2. Germline CDR1 is SEHNR and CDR2 is FQNEAQ (reference sequence). The CDR3 extends over 13 amino acids. CDR3 sequence: CASSSDRGDTQYF. In DNA form, the CDR3 reads TGTGCCAGCAGCTCAGACAGGGGAGATACGCAGTATTTT.

This rearrangement joins TRBV19 to TRBJ2-1, with D tentatively TRBD1 (6 bases). Trimming removed 5 bases at V and 2 bases at J, with 10 bases between. This CDR3 is 14 amino acids long. In germline, CDR1 is LNHDA, CDR2 SQIVND (reference sequence). CDR3 DNA sequence: TGTGCCAGTAGTCCCGGGACACCCTACAATGAGCAGTTCTTC. Its translation is CASSPGTPYNEQFF.

The V call is TRBV30, the J call TRBJ1-6, with D unresolved. The CDR3 runs 14 residues. V was shortened by 4 bases and J by 4 bases, with 11 bases between the two germline ends. Germline assignment: CDR1 GTSNPN and CDR2 SVGIG (reference sequence). CDR3 bases: TGTGCCTGGAATGTGGAGATATATAATTCACCCCTCCACTTT. The encoded protein is CAWNVEIYNSPLHF.

V usage is TRBV7-2 and J usage is TRBJ1-5; 9 bases agree with TRBD1. From germline, CDR1 is SGHTA and CDR2 FQGNSA. This CDR3 spans 15 amino acids. With V trimmed by 5 bases and J by 4 bases, 6 bases remained unmatched. DNA of the CDR3: TGTGCCAGCAGCCGCGGACAGGGGAGGAATCAGCCCCAGCATTTT. Translated: CASSRGQGRNQPQHF.

This clone was counted once. The chain joins TRBV10-1 to TRBJ1-4; tentative D call: TRBD1 (6 bases). The V gene lost 8 bases and the J gene lost 7 bases, with 14 bases spanning the gap. The CDR3 runs to 13 residues. Germline lookup yields CDR1 WNHNN and CDR2 SYGVQD (reference sequence). This CDR3 reads CASGDAGVEKLFF. As DNA, the CDR3 is TGCGCCAGCGGGGACGCAGGGGTTGAAAAACTGTTTTTT.

The CDR3 here is CAWSVDRNNEQFF. CDR3 nucleotide sequence: TGTGCCTGGAGTGTCGACAGGAACAATGAGCAGTTCTTC. V is TRBV30 and J is TRBJ2-1; the D gene is possibly TRBD1 (6 bases). The germline V gene has CDR1 GTSNPN and CDR2 SVGIG (reference sequence). V lost 0 bases, J lost 5 bases, and 8 bases lay in between. The CDR3 is 13 amino acids.

The chain joins TRBV2 to TRBJ2-7; a possible D gene is TRBD2 (6 bases). In germline, CDR1 is SNHLY, CDR2 FYNNEI. This CDR3 is 11 amino acids long. V was trimmed by 10 bases and J by 6 bases, leaving 13 bases between them. CDR3 sequence (DNA): TGTGCCATCAATGCCGGGGGCGAGCAGTACTTC. Protein sequence: CAINAGGEQYF.